What follows are 14 T cell receptor beta chains derived from one specimen sequenced in a study of cytomegalovirus exposure and HLA in healthy donors. The primer mix had 60 Vbeta and 13 Jbeta primers. Assay: immunoSEQ multiplex PCR; the TCRdb copy retains only in-frame clones and omits some. The profile shows hundreds of thousands of clones, 82% of them singletons. Input material: PBMCs. These receptors all come from a man aged 40-49 years in good health and CMV-seropositive.

The rearrangement joins TRBV5-1 to TRBJ2-1; a weak D match, TRBD1 (6 bases). The V gene lost 4 bases and the J gene lost 0 bases, with 11 bases spanning the gap. Per the germline V gene, CDR1 is SGHRS and CDR2 is YFSETQ. The CDR3 extends over 15 amino acids. CDR3 loop: CASSDGDTSYNEQFF. The CDR3 nucleotides read TGCGCCAGCAGCGATGGGGACACCTCCTACAATGAGCAGTTCTTC. Supplemented by reference TRBV5-1 and TRBJ2-1, the full variable domain reads KAGVTQTPRYLIKTRGQQVTLSCSPISGHRSVSWYQQTPGQGLQFLFEYFSETQRNKGNFPGRFSGRQFSNSRSEMNVSTLELGDSALYLCASSDGDTSYNEQFFGPGTRLTVL.

The chain employs TRBV6-4 and TRBJ1-1; D unresolved. V lost 2 bases to trimming and J lost 3 bases, with 13 bases between them. CDR1 is MRHNA and CDR2 is SNTAGT in the germline V gene. This CDR3 contains 15 residues. CDR3 nucleotides: TGTGCCAGCAGTGACCGCCCGGGTACGGACACTGAAGCTTTCTTT. Amino acid sequence: CASSDRPGTDTEAFF.

The V and J genes are TRBV10-1 and TRBJ2-2; 7 nucleotides line up with TRBD2. This CDR3 region has 16 residues. V gave up 0 bases and J gave up 8 bases; unmatched junction bases: 9. In germline, CDR1 is WNHNN, CDR2 SYGVQD (reference sequence). In DNA form, the CDR3 reads TGCGCCAGCAGTGAGTCGGCGGGAGTCTCTTTGGGGGAGCTGTTTTTT. Protein sequence: CASSESAGVSLGELFF.

This clone occurred a few times. This CDR3 is CASRASGSSYNEQFF. The CDR3 DNA follows: TGTGCCAGTAGAGCTAGCGGGAGTTCCTACAATGAGCAGTTCTTC. V and J are TRBV19 and TRBJ2-1, with 10 bases matching TRBD2. J gave up 1 base and V 6 bases, and 3 bases lay outside the gene matches. The germline gives CDR1 LNHDA, CDR2 SQIVND (reference sequence). The CDR3 length is 15 residues.

This clone was seen only a few times. V is TRBV5-1 and J is TRBJ2-5; 7 bases map to TRBD1. This CDR3 is built from 14 residues. The germline V gene encodes CDR1 SGHRS and CDR2 YFSETQ. J gave up 2 bases and V 4 bases, and 5 bases lay outside the gene matches. Written as DNA, the CDR3 is TGCGCCAGCAGCCCCGGGACAGCACAAGAGACCCAGTACTTC. Protein: CASSPGTAQETQYF.

The sample holds a few counts of this clone. The gene calls are TRBV5-6 and TRBJ2-7; 7 bases agree with TRBD1. Germline values: CDR1 SGHDT, CDR2 YYEEEE. V was clipped by 4 bases and J by 5 bases; unmatched bases: 6. This CDR3 comprises 13 residues. In nucleotides, the CDR3 is TGTGCCAGCAGCCTGGACAGGCTCGACGAGCAGTACGTC. Its translation is CASSLDRLDEQYV.

The genes are TRBV11-2 and TRBJ2-3; 11 nucleotides align to TRBD2. V lost 3 bases and J lost 5; bases outside the gene matches: 4. The CDR3 has 15 amino acids. Germline lookup yields CDR1 SGHAT and CDR2 FQNNGV. The CDR3 spells CASSLTSGIKDTQYF. The DNA for the CDR3 is TGTGCCAGCAGCTTGACTAGCGGGATTAAAGATACGCAGTATTTT.

The chain uses TRBV27 and TRBJ1-6; D is uncertain. This CDR3 is 16 amino acids long. CDR1 is MNHEY and CDR2 is SMNVEV in the germline V gene (reference sequence). With 3 bases removed from V and 7 bases from J, the gap between germline ends came to 16 bases. CDR3 DNA sequence: TGTGCCAGCAGTTTGAAACAAGAGAGACACAATTCACCCCTCCACTTT. This encodes CASSLKQERHNSPLHF.

CDR3 amino acids: CASSIPGSGAGNTIYF. Written as DNA, the CDR3 is TGTGCCAGCAGCATACCCGGCAGCGGGGCTGGAAACACCATATATTTT. The gene calls are TRBV9 and TRBJ1-3; unclear D gene. Trimming removed 4 bases at V and 2 bases at J, with 16 bases between. The CDR3 covers 16 residues. Germline assignment: CDR1 SGDLS and CDR2 YYNGEE.

The V and J genes are TRBV10-1 and TRBJ2-6, with TRBD1 matching over 9 bases. Germline values: CDR1 WNHNN, CDR2 SYGVQD (reference sequence). V lost 2 bases to trimming and J lost 2 bases; unmatched junction nucleotides: 22. The length of the CDR3 is 23 residues. The CDR3: CASSEGYSERDREGEAGANVLTF. CDR3 coding DNA: TGCGCCAGCAGTGAGGGGTACAGCGAACGGGACAGGGAAGGAGAGGCTGGGGCCAACGTCCTGACTTTC.

This chain connects TRBV14 to TRBJ2-7, with D hard to call. This CDR3 spans 13 amino acids. The germline V gene has CDR1 SGHDN and CDR2 FVKESK. The germline V and J ends were trimmed by 1 base and 3 bases, with 7 bases remaining between them. This CDR3 is CASSQVNGYEQYF. CDR3 in DNA: TGTGCCAGCAGCCAAGTGAACGGCTACGAGCAGTACTTC.

The genes are TRBV11-2 and TRBJ2-7; TRBD2 agrees at 8 bases. After removal of 3 bases from V and 6 bases from J, the junction contained 7 bases not matched to a gene. This CDR3 region has 14 residues. Germline V lookup: CDR1 SGHAT, CDR2 FQNNGV. CDR3 DNA: TGTGCCAGCAGCTTGGGACTAGTCTCCATCGAGCAGTACGTC. Translation: CASSLGLVSIEQYV.

Concerning this clone itself: Other DNA sequences in the same sample also yield this CDR3. The chain uses TRBV7-2 and TRBJ1-5, with D uncertain. This CDR3 contains 13 residues. V dropped 1 base and J dropped 4 bases, with 5 bases sitting between them. The germline V gene encodes CDR1 SGHTA and CDR2 FQGNSA. CDR3 region: CASSLVENQPQHF. The CDR3 DNA reads as TGTGCCAGCAGCTTAGTGGAGAATCAGCCCCAGCATTTT.

V is TRBV19 and J is TRBJ2-3; possible D gene TRBD2, 5 bases. This CDR3 has 15 amino acids. Trimming pared 5 bases from V and 3 bases from J, leaving 15 bases between. From germline, CDR1 is LNHDA and CDR2 SQIVND (reference sequence). The CDR3 sequence is CASSWRFSDTDTQYF. The CDR3 region has the DNA TGTGCCAGTAGTTGGAGGTTTTCGGATACAGATACGCAGTATTTT.